This is a list of T cell receptor beta chains from one sample in a study of blood T cell repertoires in COVID-19. The table came from immunoSEQ multiplex PCR; TCRdb's copy has only in-frame clones and leaves some out. Of fewer than 400,000 clones in the sample, more than 85% were seen once. The material sequenced was PBMCs or T cells enriched from blood (not recorded which). All receptors come from a woman younger than 45 who had been exposed to COVID-19. CDR3s include the opening cysteine and the closing phenylalanine or tryptophan.

CASSPPGRPSDEQFF	TRBV18	TRBJ2-1
CASSLGGRTNLKKADTQYF	TRBV7-9	TRBJ2-3
CASPGGPWGELFF	TRBV19	TRBJ2-2
CATSDWGEETQYF	TRBV24-1	TRBJ2-5
CASSEIQGAYGQPQHF	TRBV6-1	TRBJ1-5
CASSQEGTGYSNTEAFF	TRBV4-2	TRBJ1-1
CASSPQGAVGELFF	TRBV9	TRBJ2-2
CASSLAGQVTYEQYF	TRBV11-2	TRBJ2-7
CASSSGQGAQETQYF	TRBV5-1	TRBJ2-5
CASSPGGGGLNTEAFF	TRBV9	TRBJ1-1
CASSPYFGGNSIYTGELFF	TRBV4-1	TRBJ2-2
CASSRAGGPSYEQYF	TRBV3-1/TRBV3-2	TRBJ2-7
CASSLSETQYF	TRBV5-1	TRBJ2-5
CASTMGDTTYF	TRBV12-3/TRBV12-4	TRBJ1-3
CASSYRDRDQPQHF	TRBV6-2/TRBV6-3	TRBJ1-5
CASSLAGYYNEQFF	TRBV27	TRBJ2-1
CASSIGAGPSYEQYF	TRBV19	TRBJ2-7
CASSLSSGDNQPQHF	TRBV27	TRBJ1-5
CASSSTGNSPLHF	TRBV7-2	TRBJ1-6
CASRHQGQGAYEQYF	TRBV6-5	TRBJ2-7
CASSAGSPLSGYTF	TRBV2	TRBJ1-2
CASSQDQSGGESDTQYF	TRBV4-1	TRBJ2-3
CASSSTGYGYTF	TRBV6-5	TRBJ1-2
CASSLRETEQFF	TRBV5-4	TRBJ2-1
CASSLSSSGNTIYF	TRBV5-1	TRBJ1-3
CASSLDPNTGELFF	TRBV11-3	TRBJ2-2
CASSRFPRGRSYEQYF	TRBV5-1	TRBJ2-7
CAWSGLNIQYF	TRBV30	TRBJ2-4
CASSAGQNQPQHF	TRBV7-3	TRBJ1-5
CASSPGLAGNQETQYF	TRBV11-3	TRBJ2-5
CASSLTSGGAETQYF	TRBV4-2	TRBJ2-5
CATSDNRGIDTQYF	TRBV24-1	TRBJ2-3
CAISENSYGYTF	TRBV10-3	TRBJ1-2
CASSLGAGEMRNTIYF	TRBV5-4	TRBJ1-3
CASSLDRSSYEQYF	TRBV5-5	TRBJ2-7
CATRDLSSGWRGQFF	TRBV24-1	TRBJ2-1
CASSVGDRARNEQFF	TRBV9	TRBJ2-1
CASSLLRGRAQTEQFF	TRBV7-8	TRBJ2-1
CASRFTGNNSPLHF	TRBV6-5	TRBJ1-6
CASSPWGWSSGGYEQYF	TRBV5-6	TRBJ2-7
CASSTGRGYNEQFF	TRBV5-4	TRBJ2-1